The 2 T cell receptor beta chains presented below share a single source sample, sequenced in a study of beta chain features in type 1 diabetes. Findings and limits, study-wide: Shorter TCRB CDR3s, moderately but significantly so, were found in Type 1 diabetes patients in all four CD4+ subsets.

These TCRs are of unknown antigen specificity. Reverse transcription of all isolated RNA meant that expressed TCRB transcripts were sequenced. The protocol was immunoSEQ multiplex PCR, while the TCRdb copy is restricted to in-frame clones and leaves out a portion. The sample has under 300,000 clones, approximately 25% seen once; the top ten hold around 0.013%. Sequenced material: naive CD4+ T cells from blood. The source is a woman in her twenties or thirties with type 1 diabetes.

The CDR3 loop reads CASSPGLANYEQYF. DNA of the CDR3: TGTGCCAGCAGTCCGGGACTAGCGAACTACGAGCAGTACTTC. The chain employs TRBV6-5 and TRBJ2-7; TRBD2 agrees at 10 bases. J gave up 3 bases and V 5 bases, and 4 bases lay outside the gene matches. Germline V lookup: CDR1 MNHEY, CDR2 SVGAGI. There are 14 residues in the CDR3.

The CDR3 reads CASSVAGANVLTF. In nucleotides, the CDR3 is TGTGCCAGCAGTGTCGCTGGGGCCAACGTCCTGACTTTC. This rearrangement joins TRBV28 to TRBJ2-6; D is unclear. V gave up 5 bases and J gave up 2 bases, with 4 bases separating them. Per germline, CDR1 MDHEN and CDR2 SYDVKM. The CDR3 has 13 residues.